This TCR beta chain originates from a study of T cell responses to AZD1222 COVID-19 vaccine. V dropped 3 bases and J dropped 1; count of bases not matched to a gene: 11. This CDR3 has 17 residues. The germline V gene has CDR1 LGHNA and CDR2 YSLEER. Sequenced by immunoSEQ multiplex PCR; TCRdb stores in-frame clones only, minus some. This sample has approximately 83,000 clones, with 75% to 95% found just once. As for this clone: The antigen is undetermined.

Study conclusions and caveats: Vaccine-associated CD4 TCRs ranged over spike, dominating at 160-218 and 743-854. The study found Spike-specific TCR breadth and depth rose after two AZD1222 doses.

The chain links TRBV4-3 to TRBJ2-7; TRBD2 aligns across 8 bases. This sample comprised peripheral blood, obtained on day 0 of MenACWY control vaccination. The clonotype comes from an adult in good health. This CDR3 is CASSHRTVSGESYEQYF. The DNA of the CDR3 is TGCGCCAGCAGCCACCGCACGGTTAGCGGGGAATCCTACGAGCAGTACTTC.